These 9 T cell receptor beta chains were sequenced from one sample in a study of response to subunit inactivated influenza vaccine. TCRdb reprocessed the RT-PCR reads with MiXCR, giving one entry per CDR3 protein. The sample yields about 780,000 distinct CDR3 sequences, less than 20% seen once. The starting material was PBMCs from blood, obtained about 5 days after vaccination. The receptor set was obtained from a man aged 50 to 60 who received an inactivated influenza vaccine.

This clonotype was observed a few times. The rearrangement joins TRBV18 to TRBJ2-7, with D perhaps TRBD2 (5 bases). The CDR3 is 15 amino acids. Germline CDR1 reads KGHSH; CDR2 reads LQKENI. Trimming cost V 5 bases and J 3 bases, with 17 bases left between them. Written as DNA, the CDR3 is TGTGCCAGCTCATTTCTGGACTCGCGACTCTACGAGCAGTACTTC. Translating it yields CASSFLDSRLYEQYF.

This clonotype was seen ten or more times. V usage is TRBV12-3 or TRBV12-4 and J usage is TRBJ1-5, with TRBD1 as a possible D gene (6 bases). There are 13 residues in the CDR3. V lost 4 bases and J lost 4, with 8 bases in between. The CDR3 coding sequence is TGTGCCAGCAGTTGGAGGGGGAATCAGCCCCAGCATTTT. Translating gives CASSWRGNQPQHF.

The CDR3 reads CSAVRQGSHEQYF. DNA of the CDR3: TGCAGTGCTGTACGACAGGGTTCCCACGAGCAGTACTTC. The V and J genes are TRBV20-1 and TRBJ2-7; 7 positions match TRBD1. J gave up 5 bases and V 5 bases, and 9 bases lay outside the gene matches. Germline V CDR1 and CDR2: DFQATT, SNEGSKA (reference sequence). The CDR3 has 13 amino acids.

J is TRBJ2-5 and V is TRBV2; D uncertain. The germline V gene encodes CDR1 SNHLY and CDR2 FYNNEI. Trimming took 1 base from V and 6 from J, leaving 6 bases between them. CDR3 length equals 12 residues. The CDR3 DNA reads as TGTGCCAGCAGTGAAGGGTGGCAGACCCAGTACTTC. Translation gives CASSEGWQTQYF.

The chain carries TRBV29-1 and TRBJ2-1; 16 bases align to TRBD2. CDR1 is SQVTM, CDR2 ANQGSEA, per germline. This CDR3 contains 16 residues. V was pared by 6 bases and J by 9 bases, with 11 bases of the junction left unmatched. CDR3 DNA sequence: TGCAGCGTCGATCCGGGACTAGCGGGAGGGCCGGGTGAGCAGTTCTTC. Translated: CSVDPGLAGGPGEQFF.

This clonotype was picked up a small number of times. The J gene is TRBJ2-2, the V gene TRBV7-7; D may match TRBD1 or TRBD2 (5 bases each). The germline gives CDR1 SSHAT, CDR2 FNYEAQ (reference sequence). The CDR3 loop spans 14 amino acids. The CDR3 bases are TGTGCTAGTTCCGGGACCGCGAGAACCGGGGAGCTGTTTTTT. Translation gives CASSGTARTGELFF.

This clonotype was observed a handful of times. The genes are TRBV3-1 and TRBJ2-4; no definite D call. Trimming removed 0 bases from V and 0 bases from J, with 6 bases in between. Germline CDR1 LGHDT, CDR2 YNNKEL (reference sequence). The CDR3 has 15 residues. CDR3: CASSQDQLAKNIQYF. The CDR3 region has the DNA TGTGCCAGCAGCCAAGATCAGCTAGCCAAAAACATTCAGTACTTC.

CDR3 in DNA: TGTGCCAGCAGTACCCGACAGGGGCCGGTAACAGATACGCAGTATTTT. This codes for CASSTRQGPVTDTQYF. This chain uses TRBV27 with TRBJ2-3, with 8 bases identical to TRBD1. V lost 5 bases to trimming and J lost 3 bases; unmatched junction nucleotides: 10. Per germline, CDR1 MNHEY and CDR2 SMNVEV (reference sequence). The CDR3 is made up of 16 amino acids.

The chain employs TRBV29-1 and TRBJ2-3, with D unclear. Trimming took off 6 bases at V and 0 bases at J, with 22 bases between the two ends. Looked up from germline, CDR1 is SQVTM and CDR2 is ANQGSEA. This CDR3 has 17 amino acids. The CDR3 DNA reads as TGCAGCGTCGGTGGGGTATGGAACCCCACTAGCACAGATACGCAGTATTTT. The encoded protein is CSVGGVWNPTSTDTQYF.